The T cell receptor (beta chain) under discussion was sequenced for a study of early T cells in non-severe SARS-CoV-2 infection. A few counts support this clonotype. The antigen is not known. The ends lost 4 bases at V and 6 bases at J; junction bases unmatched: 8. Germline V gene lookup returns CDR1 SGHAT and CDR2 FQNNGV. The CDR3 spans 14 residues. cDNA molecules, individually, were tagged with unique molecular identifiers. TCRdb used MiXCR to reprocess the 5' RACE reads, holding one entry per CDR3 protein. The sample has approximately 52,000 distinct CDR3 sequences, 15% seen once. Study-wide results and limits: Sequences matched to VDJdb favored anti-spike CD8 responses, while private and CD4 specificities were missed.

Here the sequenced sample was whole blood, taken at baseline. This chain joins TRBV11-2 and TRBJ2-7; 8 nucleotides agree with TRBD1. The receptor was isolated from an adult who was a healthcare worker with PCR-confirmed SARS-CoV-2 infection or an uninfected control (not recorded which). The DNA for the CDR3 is TGTGCCAGCAGCTCCCACAGGGGGTTTCTCGAGCAGTACTTC. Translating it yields CASSSHRGFLEQYF.